This T cell receptor beta chain appears in the sequencing data of a study of CD8+CD57+ T cells in acquired aplastic anemia. Whole-study context: When averaged, DNA from sorted CD4+ and CD8+ cells came to around 3 ug. In CD4+ cells, healthy donors produced an average of approximately 11 million reads.

Overall study findings and caveats: A significant difference in CD8+ Simpson's diversity between patients and controls was not found.

Template material for TCR beta VDJ and CDR3 profiling consisted of genomic DNA. TCRdb re-called the reads with MiXCR, one entry per CDR3 protein. The data contain some 220,000 distinct CDR3 sequences, 34% of them singletons. This CDR3 is built from 16 residues. Germline loops: CDR1 SGDLS, CDR2 YYNGEE. With 0 bases clipped from V and 2 bases from J, the junction kept 8 bases outside the gene matches. About this clonotype itself: The target antigen is unknown.

The clonotype comes from a human donor in good health, serving as a control. The chain uses TRBV9 and TRBJ2-7, with 7 bases that match TRBD1. Sequencing used sorted CD4+, CD8+, or CD8+CD57+ T cells (not recorded which) from PBMCs. The CDR3 sequence: CASSVDGQAPTYEQYF. The CDR3 DNA reads as TGTGCCAGCAGCGTAGACGGACAGGCACCTACCTACGAGCAGTACTTC.